A single TCR beta chain is shown here with its context. This sample is drawn from a study of blood T cell repertoires in COVID-19. The CDR3 sequence is 14 residues long. Trimming removed 5 bases from V and 3 bases from J, with 14 bases in between. Germline V gives CDR1 SEHNR, CDR2 FQNEAQ (reference sequence). Generated by immunoSEQ multiplex PCR, the TCRdb table keeps only in-frame clones and is missing some. Counted here are some 70,000 clones, 85% to 90% occurring once; the ten biggest clones make up 5.5% to 8.5%. The V call is TRBV7-9, the J call TRBJ2-7; the D gene is possibly TRBD2 (6 bases). The specimen was peripheral blood. The source is a woman older than 75 with active COVID-19. Here the CDR3 reads CASSRDLIDYEQYF. The CDR3 DNA reads as TGTGCCAGCAGCCGGGACTTGATCGACTACGAGCAGTACTTC.